This TCR beta chain is from a study of T cell responses to AZD1222 COVID-19 vaccine. The study's findings and limits: It should be noted that donors were predominantly white British and more often female, and clonal diversity was possibly underestimated. Nearly half of spike-specific TCRs reportedly go after variant regions that carry no mutations. Once two AZD1222 doses were given, Spike-specific TCR breadth and depth went up. Sampling captured repertoires only after the peak T cell response.

Some clones are missing from TCRdb's copy, which holds only in-frame ones; the method was immunoSEQ multiplex PCR. The sample records about 120,000 clones, 75% to 90% being singletons. This CDR3 comprises 13 residues. With 0 bases removed from V and 8 bases from J, the gap between germline ends came to 9 bases. Germline values: CDR1 SGDLS, CDR2 YYNGEE. About this clone itself: Its specificity is unknown.

This clonotype originated in an adult in good health. This chain connects TRBV9 to TRBJ2-1; weak D call: TRBD1 (5 bases). Material: peripheral blood, obtained on day 0 of AZD1222 vaccination. CDR3 loop: CASSVDWGHEQFF. CDR3 coding DNA: TGTGCCAGCAGCGTAGATTGGGGCCATGAGCAGTTCTTC. The whole variable domain, filled in from reference TRBV9 and TRBJ2-1, reads DSGVTQTPKHLITATGQRVTLRCSPRSGDLSVYWYQQSLDQGLQFLIQYYNGEERAKGNILERFSAQQFPDLHSELNLSSLELGDSALYFCASSVDWGHEQFFGPGTRLTVL.